This TCR beta chain comes out of a study of cytomegalovirus exposure and HLA in healthy donors. This clone appeared once. The CDR3 covers 14 residues. Germline V gives CDR1 SGHDT, CDR2 YYEEEE. The V end lost 3 bases, the J end lost 3 bases, and 13 bases lay between the germline ends. In the PCR, 60 Vbeta and 13 Jbeta primers were used. The method was immunoSEQ multiplex PCR; TCRdb's version includes in-frame clones alone and lacks a portion of them. The sample yields more than 95,000 clones, roughly 78% seen once. Sequencing input: PBMCs. This sequence joins TRBV5-6 and TRBJ2-7, with D tentatively TRBD1 (6 bases). The sequence came from a woman aged 40 to 49 in good health and CMV-seronegative. The CDR3 DNA follows: TGTGCCAGCAGCTCTGGACAGACCGTCTACGAGCAGTACTTC. It is translated as CASSSGQTVYEQYF.